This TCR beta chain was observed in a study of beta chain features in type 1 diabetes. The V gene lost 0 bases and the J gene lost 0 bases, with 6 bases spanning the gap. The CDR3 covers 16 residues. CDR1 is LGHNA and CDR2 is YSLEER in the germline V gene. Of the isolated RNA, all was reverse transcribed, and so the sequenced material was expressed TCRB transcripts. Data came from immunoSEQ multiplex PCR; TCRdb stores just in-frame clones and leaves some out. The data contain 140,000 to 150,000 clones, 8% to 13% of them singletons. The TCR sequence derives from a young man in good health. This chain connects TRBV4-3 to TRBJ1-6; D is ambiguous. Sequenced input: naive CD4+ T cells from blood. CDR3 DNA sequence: TGCGCCAGCAGCCAAGAGGTGAGCTCCTATAATTCACCCCTCCACTTT. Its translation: CASSQEVSSYNSPLHF.